One sample yielded the 22 T cell receptor beta chains listed below, sequenced in a study of PD-1 blockade in classical Hodgkin lymphoma. Produced via immunoSEQ multiplex PCR; TCRdb's table is partial and in-frame only. There are about 18,000 clones in the sample; about 68% occur only once, and 2% to 2.5% lies in the top ten. Noted time point: cycle 4 day 1 (C4D1), after six to seven weeks of nivolumab. Brentuximab vedotin exposure varied among the patients, all of whom had relapsed after autologous stem cell transplantation. Thawed PBMCs underwent magnetic negative selection to yield purified CD4+ T cells. The input for sequencing was CD4+ T cells from blood, taken before the fourth cycle of nivolumab. The receptors here all came from a human donor with classical Hodgkin lymphoma.

The V gene is TRBV20-1, the J gene TRBJ2-7; a weak D match, TRBD1 (6 bases). V dropped 4 bases and J dropped 5 bases, with 9 bases sitting between them. The CDR3 consists of 11 residues. Germline V CDR1 and CDR2: DFQATT, SNEGSKA (reference sequence). The DNA for the CDR3 is TGCAGTGCTAACAGGGTCCACGAGCAGTACTTC. Protein product: CSANRVHEQYF.

This clone has only a few counts. The chain has TRBV7-8 and TRBJ2-7; the D is unclear. V lost 1 base, J lost 0 bases, and 13 bases lay in between. From germline, CDR1 is SGHVS and CDR2 FQNEAQ. This CDR3 comprises 16 residues. For the CDR3, the DNA is TGTGCCAGCAGCTTAGGTCGGAGCAGGCTCTCCTACGAGCAGTACTTC. Translating it yields CASSLGRSRLSYEQYF.

The chain couples TRBV12-5 to TRBJ2-7, with no clear D. CDR3 length: 12 residues. Trimming shortened V by 1 base and J by 4 bases, and 5 bases separated the two germline ends. The germline gives CDR1 LGHNT, CDR2 FRNRAP. This chain's CDR3 is CASGLGVYEQYF. The CDR3 DNA follows: TGTGCTAGTGGTTTGGGGGTGTACGAGCAGTACTTC. The full variable domain, its missing parts supplied by reference TRBV12-5 and TRBJ2-7, is DARVTQTPRHKVTEMGQEVTMRCQPILGHNTVFWYRQTMMQGLELLAYFRNRAPLDDSGMPKDRFSAEMPDATLATLKIQPSEPRDSAVYFCASGLGVYEQYFGPGTRLTVT.

The chain combines TRBV11-3 with TRBJ2-7; the D gene is possibly TRBD1 (5 bases). CDR1 and CDR2 from the germline V gene are SGHNT and YENEEA. The CDR3 is 15 residues long. The V gene lost 2 bases and the J gene lost 4 bases, with 15 bases spanning the gap. The CDR3, as DNA: TGTGCCAGCAGCTTACTTCCTAGGGGCTCATACGAGCAGTACTTC. Protein: CASSLLPRGSYEQYF. Supplemented by reference TRBV11-3 and TRBJ2-7, the full variable domain reads EAGVVQSPRYKIIEKKQPVAFWCNPISGHNTLYWYLQNLGQGPELLIRYENEEAVDDSQLPKDRFSAERLKGVDSTLKIQPAELGDSAVYLCASSLLPRGSYEQYFGPGTRLTVT.

The CDR3 loop is CASSLQSSYNEQFF. CDR3 nucleotide sequence: TGTGCCAGCAGCTTACAATCCTCCTACAATGAGCAGTTCTTC. J is TRBJ2-1 and V is TRBV11-2, with D uncertain. The CDR3 covers 14 residues. V gave up 2 bases and J gave up 0 bases, with 5 bases separating them. Germline CDR1 and CDR2: SGHAT and FQNNGV.

The rearrangement joins TRBV10-3 to TRBJ1-1, with TRBD1 as a possible D gene (6 bases). V shed 1 base and J shed 1 base, with 16 bases lying between them. Per germline, CDR1 ENHRY and CDR2 SYGVKD. The CDR3 sequence is 17 residues long. DNA for the CDR3: TGTGCCATCAGTGAGTGGGGGTTCGGCAGGGGGAACACTGAAGCTTTCTTT. It is translated as CAISEWGFGRGNTEAFF.

The chain employs TRBV27 and TRBJ2-5; D is possibly TRBD1 (6 bases). Germline CDR1 reads MNHEY; CDR2 reads SMNVEV (reference sequence). The V end was cut by 4 bases, the J end by 2 bases, with 8 bases between. This CDR3 contains 13 residues. CDR3 in DNA: TGTGCCAGCAGTTACAGGGTACAAGAGACCCAGTACTTC. It codes for CASSYRVQETQYF.

This clone was observed once. The chain recombines TRBV7-8 with TRBJ2-1; the match to TRBD2 covers 11 bases. CDR1 is SGHVS, CDR2 FQNEAQ, per germline. After removal of 3 bases from V and 4 bases from J, the junction contained 8 bases not matched to a gene. The CDR3 runs to 17 residues. CDR3 nucleotides: TGTGCCAGCAGCTTGTTTCCGGGACTAGCGGTGTACAATGAGCAGTTCTTC. Amino acid sequence: CASSLFPGLAVYNEQFF. The full variable domain, with the rest looked up from reference TRBV7-8 and TRBJ2-1, is GAGVSQSPRYKVAKRGQDVALRCDPISGHVSLFWYQQALGQGPEFLTYFQNEAQLDKSGLPSDRFFAERPEGSVSTLKIQRTQQEDSAVYLCASSLFPGLAVYNEQFFGPGTRLTVL.

The chain uses TRBV11-2 and TRBJ2-7; TRBD2 agrees at 7 bases. J lost 3 bases, V lost 6 bases, and 14 bases had no gene match. This CDR3 has 16 residues. The germline V gene encodes CDR1 SGHAT and CDR2 FQNNGV. CDR3 DNA: TGTGCCAGCAGGTACCTCGGGGGGAGAAAATACTACGAGCAGTACTTC. Its protein product is CASRYLGGRKYYEQYF. The whole variable domain, remainder taken from reference TRBV11-2 and TRBJ2-7, is EAGVAQSPRYKIIEKRQSVAFWCNPISGHATLYWYQQILGQGPKLLIQFQNNGVVDDSQLPKDRFSAERLKGVDSTLKIQPAKLEDSAVYLCASRYLGGRKYYEQYFGPGTRLTVT.

The rearrangement joins TRBV6-1 to TRBJ2-3, with TRBD2 identical over 7 bases. The CDR3 length is 18 residues. Losses at the gene ends were 3 bases for V and 0 bases for J; bases not matched to a gene: 12. CDR1 and CDR2 (germline): MNHNS, SASEGT. Written as DNA, the CDR3 is TGTGCCAGCAGTGAGGGAGGGGTCCTCAGTAGGAGCACAGATACGCAGTATTTT. Translating it yields CASSEGGVLSRSTDTQYF.

This clone is labeled as medium-sized (0.01 to 0.1%). The chain recombines TRBV5-4 with TRBJ2-5, with TRBD2 as a possible D gene (5 bases). CDR3 length: 17 residues. V lost 0 bases and J lost 5, with 20 bases in between. From germline, CDR1 is SGHNT and CDR2 YYREEE (reference sequence). CDR3 in amino acids: CASSLVGSGEGRETQYF. The CDR3 region has the DNA TGTGCCAGCAGCTTGGTTGGCAGCGGAGAGGGTAGGGAGACCCAGTACTTC.

V is TRBV18 and J is TRBJ1-5; 7 nucleotides align to TRBD1. Germline V gene lookup returns CDR1 KGHSH and CDR2 LQKENI. V shed 2 bases and J 7 bases; nucleotides not matched to a gene: 14. CDR3 length equals 17 residues. The CDR3 coding sequence is TGTGCCAGCTCACCATTCCGACAGGGAGGGAGTCAGCAGCCCCAGCATTTT. Amino acids: CASSPFRQGGSQQPQHF.

This clone has just a few counts. The CDR3 coding sequence is TGTGCCAGCAGTGAAGTGGCGGGGCGAAACACCTACGAGCAGTACGTC. Its protein product is CASSEVAGRNTYEQYV. The chain recombines TRBV28 with TRBJ2-7; a weak D match, TRBD2 (6 bases). There are 16 residues in the CDR3. The germline V gene has CDR1 MDHEN and CDR2 SYDVKM. The V end lost 5 bases, the J end lost 2 bases, and 19 bases lay between the germline ends.

The table lists this clone with a few counts. J is TRBJ2-6 and V is TRBV30; D is undetermined. Trimming took 3 bases from V and 1 from J, leaving 1 base between them. CDR1 and CDR2 (germline): GTSNPN, SVGIG (reference sequence). The CDR3 totals 12 residues. The CDR3, as DNA: TGTGCCTGGAGGTCTGGGGCCAACGTCCTGACTTTC. Encoded protein: CAWRSGANVLTF. The entire variable domain, with the rest obtained from reference TRBV30 and TRBJ2-6, is as follows: SQTIHQWPATLVQPVGSPLSLECTVEGTSNPNLYWYRQAAGRGLQLLFYSVGIGQISSEVPQNLSASRPQDRQFILSSKKLLLSDSGFYLCAWRSGANVLTFGAGSRLTVL.

The sample holds a few counts of this clone. CDR3 loop: CASSLVGHEQYF. The CDR3 DNA reads TGTGCCAGCAGTTTGGTGGGGCACGAGCAGTACTTC. This chain joins TRBV27 and TRBJ2-7; tentatively, D is TRBD1 (5 bases). Germline CDR1 reads MNHEY; CDR2 reads SMNVEV (reference sequence). V was clipped by 3 bases and J by 5 bases, with 8 bases between them. The CDR3 totals 12 residues.

This clone was recorded a few times. The chain uses TRBV5-6 and TRBJ1-6; TRBD1 aligns across 9 bases. This CDR3 is 18 amino acids long. V was clipped by 0 bases and J by 1 base; unmatched bases: 5. Germline lookup yields CDR1 SGHDT and CDR2 YYEEEE. The CDR3 sequence: CASSLDRGRWSYNSPLHF. The CDR3 DNA reads as TGTGCCAGCAGCTTGGACAGGGGGCGTTGGTCCTATAATTCACCCCTCCACTTT.

The chain combines TRBV7-8 with TRBJ2-2; perhaps TRBD2 as D (7 bases). The CDR3 sequence is 16 residues long. V shed 3 bases and J shed 7 bases, with 18 bases lying between them. Germline lookup yields CDR1 SGHVS and CDR2 FQNEAQ. The DNA of the CDR3 is TGTGCCAGCAGCTTGTCGGGGGGCTTAGGAATCGGGGAGCTGTTTTTT. It codes for CASSLSGGLGIGELFF.

The J gene is TRBJ2-2, the V gene TRBV5-1, with D unresolved. V was trimmed by 0 bases and J by 8 bases, leaving 14 bases between them. This CDR3 spans 15 amino acids. Germline V lookup: CDR1 SGHRS, CDR2 YFSETQ. The CDR3 DNA is TGCGCCAGCAGCTTGGATTCTGCCGCGGAAGGGGAGCTGTTTTTT. Translated: CASSLDSAAEGELFF.

The genes are TRBV27 and TRBJ2-7; 10 bases align to TRBD2. V lost 5 bases and J lost 6; bases outside the gene matches: 13. This CDR3 contains 16 residues. Germline CDR1 reads MNHEY; CDR2 reads SMNVEV (reference sequence). CDR3 sequence: CASSPLSEAGGVEQYF. In DNA, the CDR3 is TGTGCCAGCAGTCCGCTAAGTGAAGCGGGAGGGGTCGAGCAGTACTTC.

This sequence joins TRBV6-5 and TRBJ2-6; D ambiguous. Germline V gene lookup returns CDR1 MNHEY and CDR2 SVGAGI. V dropped 6 bases and J dropped 2 bases, with 5 bases sitting between them. The CDR3 has 13 amino acids. CDR3 nucleotides: TGTGCCAGCAGCCTACCTGGGGCCAACGTCCTGACTTTC. It specifies CASSLPGANVLTF.

The gene calls are TRBV6-1 and TRBJ2-3, with D possibly being TRBD2 (6 bases). The CDR3 runs 16 residues. V lost 2 bases and J 0 bases, leaving 12 bases between the germline ends. Germline-derived CDR1 and CDR2 are MNHNS and SASEGT. The chain's CDR3 is CASSERGAVSTDTQYF. DNA for the CDR3: TGTGCCAGCAGTGAACGCGGGGCCGTGAGCACAGATACGCAGTATTTT.

The gene calls are TRBV27 and TRBJ2-7; 8 nucleotides agree with TRBD1. After removal of 6 bases from V and 3 bases from J, the junction contained 7 bases not matched to a gene. Germline CDR1 MNHEY, CDR2 SMNVEV (reference sequence). The CDR3 is 14 amino acids. CDR3 sequence reads: CASRQDRDNYEQYV. The CDR3 coding sequence is TGTGCCAGCAGACAGGACAGGGACAACTACGAGCAGTACGTC.